This is a list of T cell receptor beta chains from one sample in a study of chemoradiotherapy in HPV16-positive cancers. The data were produced by immunoSEQ multiplex PCR, yet TCRdb's version contains in-frame clones alone and is incomplete. The table includes tens of thousands of clones, around nine tenths detected once. The sample was blood, taken from a patient who underwent chemoradiotherapy. These TCRs come from a human donor with HPV-associated anogenital cancer. Each CDR3 is given with its conserved first and last residue. A D gene is named only where the DNA matches it firmly. Clone size is given for some rows only: seen once, a few or many times, or a class if the clone is expanded.

CDR3nt	CDR3aa	len	abundance	d_gene	j_gene	v_gene
TGTGCCAGCAGCTTAAAGGGAGGGGGCAATCAGCCCCAGCATTTT	CASSLKGGGNQPQHF	15	-	-	TRBJ1-5	TRBV7-2
TGTGCCAGCAGCTTAGGGACTAGCGGTCCGGGTACGCAGTATTTT	CASSLGTSGPGTQYF	15	-	TRBD2	TRBJ2-3	TRBV7-9
TGTGCCAGTAGTCCCGGGACTAAGAGCTCTGGGGCCAACGTCCTGACTTTC	CASSPGTKSSGANVLTF	17	-	TRBD2	TRBJ2-6	TRBV19
TGTGCCAGCTCACTTTTTTCAGGGGGGTCCTACAATGAGCAGTTCTTC	CASSLFSGGSYNEQFF	16	-	-	TRBJ2-1	TRBV18
TGTGCCAGCAGCTTAGGGTTCGGTCTGGGGACAGATACGCAGTATTTT	CASSLGFGLGTDTQYF	16	-	-	TRBJ2-3	TRBV11-3
TGTGCCAGCAGACGTACCTCGGGACAGGGTGATGGCTACACCTTC	CASRRTSGQGDGYTF	15	-	TRBD1	TRBJ1-2	TRBV6-6
TGTGCCAGCAGGCGTTCTGGGGAGACCCAGTACTTC	CASRRSGETQYF	12	-	-	TRBJ2-5	TRBV7-9
TGTGCCAGCAGTGCTGCGGGCCGAGACCACGAGCAGTACTTC	CASSAAGRDHEQYF	14	-	-	TRBJ2-7	TRBV6-1
TGTGCCAGCAGCTCAGCCGGGACTAGCGCTTACGAGCAGTACTTC	CASSSAGTSAYEQYF	15	-	TRBD2	TRBJ2-7	TRBV5-5
TGTGCCAGCAGCTTAGAGATGGCTAGCGGGTTGGCAGATACGCAGTATTTT	CASSLEMASGLADTQYF	17	once	TRBD2	TRBJ2-3	TRBV7-2
TGTGCCATCAGTGAGCGGCCAGCGGGGGAATACAATGAGCAGTTCTTC	CAISERPAGEYNEQFF	16	-	TRBD2	TRBJ2-1	TRBV10-3
TGTGCCAGCAGCGTAGCCCCCGGACAGGGAACTAATGAAAAACTGTTTTTT	CASSVAPGQGTNEKLFF	17	few	TRBD1	TRBJ1-4	TRBV9
TGCGCCAGCAGCCAAGATGGGCGGGCCGGGGAGCTGTTTTTT	CASSQDGRAGELFF	14	-	-	TRBJ2-2	TRBV4-3
TGCGCCAGCTTTTCCGCGGGATCCGTGGGGGAGACCCAGTACTTC	CASFSAGSVGETQYF	15	-	-	TRBJ2-5	TRBV5-1
TGTGCCAGCAGACAGGGGCCAGGGGGACCCTACGAGCAGTACTTC	CASRQGPGGPYEQYF	15	-	TRBD1	TRBJ2-7	TRBV6-1
TGTGCCATCAGTGATCCCGGGCCCGGGCGGGGAGAAAAACTGTTTTTT	CAISDPGPGRGEKLFF	16	few	-	TRBJ1-4	TRBV10-3
TGTGCCAGTAGTCAACAGTCGAACACTGAAGCTTTCTTT	CASSQQSNTEAFF	13	-	-	TRBJ1-1	TRBV19
TGTGCCAGCAGCTCGGGACAGGGGTCCTTCAATGAGCAGTTCTTC	CASSSGQGSFNEQFF	15	-	TRBD1	TRBJ2-1	TRBV7-2
TGCGCCAGTCAACGCTGGGGATACTTGGTGGCAGATACGCAGTATTTT	CASQRWGYLVADTQYF	16	-	-	TRBJ2-3	TRBV23-1
TGTGCCAGCAGCGACCCCGGAGAGGTGGAGCAGTACTTC	CASSDPGEVEQYF	13	once	-	TRBJ2-7	TRBV9
TGTGCCAGCAGCCTCGGGACAGGGAATTCACCCCTCCACTTT	CASSLGTGNSPLHF	14	-	TRBD1	TRBJ1-6	TRBV5-5
TGTGCCAGCAGTCCAGCCGACAGGCTGGGCGAGCAGTACTTC	CASSPADRLGEQYF	14	-	-	TRBJ2-7	TRBV27
TGTGCCAGCAGGCGGGACAGACCAACTAATGAAAAACTGTTTTTT	CASRRDRPTNEKLFF	15	-	TRBD1	TRBJ1-4	TRBV27
TGTGCCAGCAGCTCGGGACGGCTGATGAACACTGAAGCTTTCTTT	CASSSGRLMNTEAFF	15	-	-	TRBJ1-1	TRBV5-6
TGTGCTAGTGGTTTGAACCGTGTTGAAAAACTGTTTTTT	CASGLNRVEKLFF	13	-	-	TRBJ1-4	TRBV12-5
TGCGCCAGCAGTGAGGCCCTCCACGCGAACACCGGGGAGCTGTTTTTT	CASSEALHANTGELFF	16	-	-	TRBJ2-2	TRBV10-1
TGCGCCAGCAGCCCGCAGCTAGCGGGAAACTACGAGCAGTACTTC	CASSPQLAGNYEQYF	15	-	TRBD2	TRBJ2-7	TRBV4-3
TGTGCCAGCAGCTTATCACTCTCGAGCAATCAGCCCCAGCATTTT	CASSLSLSSNQPQHF	15	-	-	TRBJ1-5	TRBV7-2
TGTGCCACCAGCAGACAAGATCAGCCCCAGCATTTT	CATSRQDQPQHF	12	once	-	TRBJ1-5	TRBV15
TGCGCCAGCAGCTCGAGGGGGCTAGCGGGGGGTTCCGGGGAGCTGTTTTTT	CASSSRGLAGGSGELFF	17	-	TRBD2	TRBJ2-2	TRBV10-1
TGTGCCAGCAGCGCGTACAGGGGGCGCGGGAACACTGAAGCTTTCTTT	CASSAYRGRGNTEAFF	16	-	TRBD1	TRBJ1-1	TRBV7-6
TGTGCCAGCAGCCCCTCATCCGGGACTACCGAAGAGACCCAGTACTTC	CASSPSSGTTEETQYF	16	-	TRBD2	TRBJ2-5	TRBV9
TGCGCCAGCAGCATCTCAGGGGGCGCGAACACCGGGGAGCTGTTTTTT	CASSISGGANTGELFF	16	once	TRBD1	TRBJ2-2	TRBV4-1
TGTGCCAGCTCACAGGGGACAGGGAAGCCTAACTATGGCTACACCTTC	CASSQGTGKPNYGYTF	16	-	TRBD1	TRBJ1-2	TRBV18
TGTGCTAGTGGTTTGGGAATACCTGGCAATGAGCAGTTCTTC	CASGLGIPGNEQFF	14	-	-	TRBJ2-1	TRBV12-5
TGTGCCAGCAGCCCGGGACAGGGCTCCTACAATGAGCAGTTCTTC	CASSPGQGSYNEQFF	15	once	TRBD1	TRBJ2-1	TRBV5-6
TGCGCCAGCAGCCCCGACAGGGACACTGAAGCTTTCTTT	CASSPDRDTEAFF	13	once	TRBD1	TRBJ1-1	TRBV5-1
TGTGCCAGCCGACCGGGACAGGCCGTGGTGGGTTATGGCTACACCTTC	CASRPGQAVVGYGYTF	16	-	TRBD1	TRBJ1-2	TRBV27
TGTGCCAGCAGCTTCTCAGAGAACACTGAAGCTTTCTTT	CASSFSENTEAFF	13	-	-	TRBJ1-1	TRBV11-3
TGTGCCAGCAGTGACTCACACTCTGGGGCCAACGTCCTGACTTTC	CASSDSHSGANVLTF	15	few	-	TRBJ2-6	TRBV6-4
TGCAGCGTTGATAAGGGACAGGGGCCCTATGGCTACACCTTC	CSVDKGQGPYGYTF	14	-	TRBD1	TRBJ1-2	TRBV29-1
TGTGCCAGCAGCCCGGGACAGGGTAGATGGGGTACTGAAGCTTTCTTT	CASSPGQGRWGTEAFF	16	-	TRBD1	TRBJ1-1	TRBV5-6
TGTGCCAGCAGGGTGACTAGCGGGGGGAGGTACGAGCAGTACTTC	CASRVTSGGRYEQYF	15	-	TRBD2	TRBJ2-7	TRBV6-5
TGTGCCAGCAGCCCACACTTAGGGGGCAATGAGCAGTTCTTC	CASSPHLGGNEQFF	14	-	-	TRBJ2-1	TRBV14
TGCAGCGCCGGGACACCAGCCTACGAGCAGTACTTC	CSAGTPAYEQYF	12	-	-	TRBJ2-7	TRBV29-1
TGTGCCAGCAGCTCCCTACAGGGAGGTGAAAAACTGTTTTTT	CASSSLQGGEKLFF	14	-	-	TRBJ1-4	TRBV9
TGTGCCAGCAGGCCCGGGACAGGGTCCTCTCCGCAGTATTTT	CASRPGTGSSPQYF	14	-	TRBD1	TRBJ2-3	TRBV5-5
TGCAGCGCCGCAGGTCAGGGGGCTAATGAAAAACTGTTTTTT	CSAAGQGANEKLFF	14	-	TRBD1	TRBJ1-4	TRBV29-1
TGTGCCAGCAGTTCACTGGGGGGCGGAGGTTCAGAAAAACTGTTTTTT	CASSSLGGGGSEKLFF	16	-	-	TRBJ1-4	TRBV6-5
TGTGCCAGCAGCTGGGGACAGGGGTCGGGGGAGCTGTTTTTT	CASSWGQGSGELFF	14	-	TRBD1	TRBJ2-2	TRBV11-2
TGTGCCACCGCGCGGGGGGGACAGCCAAGGGATGGCTACACCTTC	CATARGGQPRDGYTF	15	once	TRBD1	TRBJ1-2	TRBV19
TGTGCCAGCAGTGCAGGGGACGAGCAGTACTTC	CASSAGDEQYF	11	-	-	TRBJ2-7	TRBV2
TGTGCCAGCAGTTACAGTAATTGGGGAACAGATACGCAGTATTTT	CASSYSNWGTDTQYF	15	-	-	TRBJ2-3	TRBV6-5
TGTGCCAGCAGCTTTAATCCTCCGGGACAGGGAGCTGGAAACACCATATATTTT	CASSFNPPGQGAGNTIYF	18	-	TRBD1	TRBJ1-3	TRBV5-4
TGTGCCAGCTCACCACAGAGAAACAGGGGAGGTGAAAAACTGTTTTTT	CASSPQRNRGGEKLFF	16	-	TRBD1	TRBJ1-4	TRBV18
TGCGCCAGCAGCCAAGCGGGCGTAACCCAAGAGACCCAGTACTTC	CASSQAGVTQETQYF	15	-	-	TRBJ2-5	TRBV4-1
TGTGCCAGCAACCCAATGGTAGCGTCAGATACGCAGTATTTT	CASNPMVASDTQYF	14	-	-	TRBJ2-3	TRBV7-8
TGTGCCAGCAGCGACAGGGCAGCTAACTATGGCTACACCTTC	CASSDRAANYGYTF	14	-	TRBD1	TRBJ1-2	TRBV27
TGCGCCAGCAGCCACAGCGGGGGGGCCCATGAGCAGTTCTTC	CASSHSGGAHEQFF	14	-	TRBD2	TRBJ2-1	TRBV4-3
TGTGCCAGCAGCCCTAACAGGGGAAGGGGCACTGAAGCTTTCTTT	CASSPNRGRGTEAFF	15	-	TRBD1	TRBJ1-1	TRBV11-2